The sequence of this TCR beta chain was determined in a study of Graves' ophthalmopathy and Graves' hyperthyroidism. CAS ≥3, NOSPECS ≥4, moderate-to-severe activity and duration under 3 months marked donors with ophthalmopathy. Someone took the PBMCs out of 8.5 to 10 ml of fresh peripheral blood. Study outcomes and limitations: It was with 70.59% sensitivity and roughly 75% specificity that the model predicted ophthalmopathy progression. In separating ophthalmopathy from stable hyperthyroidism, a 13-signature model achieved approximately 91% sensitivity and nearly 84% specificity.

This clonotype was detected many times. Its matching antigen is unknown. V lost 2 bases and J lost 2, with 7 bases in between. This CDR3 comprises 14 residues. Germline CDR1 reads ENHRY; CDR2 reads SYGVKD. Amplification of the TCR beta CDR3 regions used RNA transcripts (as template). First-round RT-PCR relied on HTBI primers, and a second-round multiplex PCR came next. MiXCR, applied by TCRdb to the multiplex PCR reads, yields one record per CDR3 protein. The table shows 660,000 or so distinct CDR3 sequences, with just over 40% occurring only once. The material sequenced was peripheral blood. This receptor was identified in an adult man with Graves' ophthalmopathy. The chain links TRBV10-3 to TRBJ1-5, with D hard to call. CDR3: CAISEGRGNQPQHF. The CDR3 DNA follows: TGTGCCATCAGTGAGGGCCGCGGCAATCAGCCCCAGCATTTT.